This TCR beta chain was captured in a study of shared clonotypes between healthy human individuals (TCRdb year 2020). Concerning the study at large: Three men and a couple of women, aged 18 to 49 years, made up the cohort. Leukapheresis yielded between about 0.9 and 8.9 billion PBMCs per donor. Libraries were prepared and TCR repertoires were sequenced by different laboratories using diverse techniques, in order to increase sequencing depth and limit assay-specific biases. To estimate repertoire size and how much clonotype sharing occurs between individuals, the study deeply sequenced the blood TCR repertoires of roughly 5 healthy adults. The full study reports these points: Because the study included only a small number of donors, the genetic and exposure-history diversity represented was limited. Pairwise subsampling led to the expectation that sequencing depth would affect the degree of clonotype sharing among donors. Sampling was restricted to blood, and TCR repertoires in tissue are likely to differ from TCR repertoires in blood.

Notes on this clone: Its antigen specificity is not known. The record has no base qualities; no much larger clone is one base away.

TCR CDR3 regions were amplified from genomic DNA by multiplex PCR using the deep immunoSEQ assay. For each cell subset, the extracted genomic DNA was distributed evenly across all wells of several immunoSEQ 96-well plates, and each plate served as one replicate. Each replicate PCR for unsorted PBMC received roughly 0.3 ug genomic DNA, equal to 25,000 to 35,000 T cell genomes. Ten immunoSEQ deep assay plates were used to sequence unsorted PBMC genomic DNA. Purified libraries were quantified with a Qubit 3.0 fluorometer, sized on a Bioanalyzer 2100, and re-quantified with the KAPA Library Quantification kit. A separate single-read 150-cycle Illumina NextSeq 550 flow cell was used to sequence each immunoSEQ 96-well plate. On the study's bioinformatics: Because the immunoSEQ output held only junctional sequences and lacked quality scores, the filtering could not match the filtering applied to full-length reads. To assign V/J genes and CDR3, sequences were annotated using PyIR, a Python wrapper for IgBLAST v1.9, with IMGT germline references. Any read was removed if the V/J assignment was weak (E-value above 1e-6), the CDR3 was missing, or the read contained stop codons, out-of-frame junctions, or ambiguous translated residues. V3J clonotypes were defined by identical inferred V gene, J gene, and CDR3 amino acid sequence. To compute the percentage overlap between repertoires, the number of shared unique clonotypes was divided by the size of the smaller repertoire. Repertoire richness was assessed with RTK rarefaction, the Chao1 estimator, and Recon v2.1 estimates of unobserved clonotypes. TCRdb holds this immuneACCESS table with in-frame rearrangements only. Some clones are missing; in checked studies, unresolved V genes explain under half, and the rest has no known cause. D and trimming were read from the DNA, whereas the V and J calls and clone size are those reported in that table. The sample data list hundreds of thousands of clones, and roughly 80% of these were observed just once. The ten largest clones add up to 12% of the sample.

Its CDR3 holds 13 amino acids, cysteine through phenylalanine. The entry retains the CDR3 DNA only, 39 bases that are in frame from base 1. A distance of 11 bases separates the germline ends of V and J, which lose 6 bases and 3 bases respectively. Taken from the germline V gene, the CDR1 and CDR2 loops are ENHRY and SYGVKD. Donors were healthy HIV-negative adults with no recently reported acute infections or vaccinations. Only Caucasian adults living in Nashville, Tennessee, USA were represented among the donors. For unsorted samples, tens of millions of PBMCs were counted and genomic DNA was extracted with the QIAamp DNA Blood Mini kit. Blood was collected by leukapheresis, and PBMCs were isolated by Ficoll-Histopaque density gradient centrifugation and then cryopreserved in liquid nitrogen vapor phase.

The sequence came from a woman in her thirties or forties in good health. Some clones in this sample may be carry-over from other donors' samples. The chain is made from TRBV10-3 and TRBJ1-1; TRBD1 might be the D gene, on 6 matching bases. Sequences were obtained from PBMCs. The CDR3 reads CAIRPGDDTEAFF. Here is the DNA: TGTGCCATCAGGCCAGGGGACGACACTGAAGCTTTCTTT.